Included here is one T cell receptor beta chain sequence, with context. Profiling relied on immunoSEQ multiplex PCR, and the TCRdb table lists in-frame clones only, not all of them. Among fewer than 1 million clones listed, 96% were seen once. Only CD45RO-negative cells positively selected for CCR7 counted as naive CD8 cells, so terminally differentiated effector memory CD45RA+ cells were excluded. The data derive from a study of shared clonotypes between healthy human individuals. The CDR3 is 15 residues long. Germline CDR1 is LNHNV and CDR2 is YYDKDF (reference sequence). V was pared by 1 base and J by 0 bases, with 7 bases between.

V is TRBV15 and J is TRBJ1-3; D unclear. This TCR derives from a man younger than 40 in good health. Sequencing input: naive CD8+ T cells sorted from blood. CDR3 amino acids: CATSRGRDSGNTIYF. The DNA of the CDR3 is TGTGCCACCAGCAGAGGCAGAGACTCTGGAAACACCATATATTTT.